In its sample, the clone carrying this TCR beta chain was seen a few times. Its antigen is still unknown. The CDR3 totals 12 residues. Germline V lookup: CDR1 KGHSH, CDR2 LQKENI. V was cut by 3 bases and J by 6 bases, with 9 bases left in between. This sample was taken from a study of blood T cells in healthy people across ages. General study findings and limits: Since the PBMCs were unsorted, naive and antigen-experienced cells could not be conclusively compared. Strongly correlated with naive T cell percentage was TCR beta diversity.

Next came a second PCR, run for roughly 6 to 11 cycles, which used a sample-barcoded 5' primer along with a J-beta primer mix. TCRdb analysed the 5' RACE reads with MiXCR anew, one entry per CDR3 protein. Among around 970,000 distinct CDR3 sequences, roughly 47% were seen once, and the ten largest hold around a fifth. Sequenced material: blood. This clonotype was obtained from a woman aged 60 to 75 in good health. The V gene is TRBV18, the J gene TRBJ2-7, with D unresolved. The CDR3 region is CASSPVESEQYF. The CDR3 DNA follows: TGTGCCAGCTCACCGGTCGAGAGCGAGCAGTACTTC.